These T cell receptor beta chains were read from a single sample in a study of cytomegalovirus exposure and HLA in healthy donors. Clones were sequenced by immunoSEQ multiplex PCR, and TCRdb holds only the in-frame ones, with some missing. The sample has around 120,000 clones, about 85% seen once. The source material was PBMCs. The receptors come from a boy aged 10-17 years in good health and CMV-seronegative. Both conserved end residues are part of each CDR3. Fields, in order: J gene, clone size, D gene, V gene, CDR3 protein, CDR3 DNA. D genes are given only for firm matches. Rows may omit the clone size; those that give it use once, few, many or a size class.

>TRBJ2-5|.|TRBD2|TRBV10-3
CAISESTGLAGGETQYF
TGTGCCATCAGTGAGTCGACTGGACTAGCGGGAGGGGAGACCCAGTACTTC
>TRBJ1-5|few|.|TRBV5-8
CASSRTGFAQHF
TGTGCCAGCAGCAGAACAGGGTTTGCCCAGCATTTT
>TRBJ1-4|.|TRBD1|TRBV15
CATSSLTTGNEKLFF
TGTGCCACCAGCAGTCTCACGACAGGGAATGAAAAACTGTTTTTT
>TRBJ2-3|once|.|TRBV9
CASSAWPSTDTQYF
TGTGCCAGCAGCGCGTGGCCTAGCACAGATACGCAGTATTTT
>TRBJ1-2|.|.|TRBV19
CASSSPRNYGYTF
TGTGCCAGTAGTTCCCCGCGAAACTATGGCTACACCTTC
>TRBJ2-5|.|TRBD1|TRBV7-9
CASSSFDRVRETQYF
TGTGCCAGCAGCTCATTCGACAGGGTGAGAGAGACCCAGTACTTC
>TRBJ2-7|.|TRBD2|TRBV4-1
CASSQDGLAGGPYEQYF
TGCGCCAGCAGCCAAGATGGGTTAGCGGGGGGTCCCTACGAGCAGTACTTC
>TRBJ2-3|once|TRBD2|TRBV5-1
CASSLGASGFTDTQYF
TGCGCCAGCAGCTTGGGGGCTAGCGGGTTCACAGATACGCAGTATTTT
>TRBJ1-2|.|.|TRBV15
CATSREDREYYGYTF
TGTGCCACCAGCAGAGAAGACAGAGAATACTATGGCTACACCTTC
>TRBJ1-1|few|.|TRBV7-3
CASSLEGNTEAFF
TGTGCCAGCAGCTTGGAGGGGAACACTGAAGCTTTCTTT
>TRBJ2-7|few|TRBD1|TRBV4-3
CASSLDRDYYEQYF
TGCGCCAGCAGCCTCGACAGGGATTACTACGAGCAGTACTTC
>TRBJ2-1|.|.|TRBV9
CASSGRDLSSYNEQFF
TGTGCCAGCAGCGGCCGGGACTTAAGCTCCTACAATGAGCAGTTCTTC
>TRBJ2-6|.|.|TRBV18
CASSQRQFGANVLTF
TGTGCCAGCTCACAGAGACAGTTCGGGGCCAACGTCCTGACTTTC
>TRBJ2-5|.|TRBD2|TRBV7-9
CASSLGGRGGTARQETQYF
TGTGCCAGCAGCTTAGGGGGGCGGGGGGGCACCGCAAGACAAGAGACCCAGTACTTC
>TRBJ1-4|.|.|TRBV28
CASSLTALMIEKLFF
TGTGCCAGCAGTTTAACTGCGCTTATGATAGAAAAACTGTTTTTT
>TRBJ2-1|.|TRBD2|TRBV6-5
CASTAGGSSYNEQFF
TGTGCCAGCACAGCGGGGGGGAGCTCCTACAATGAGCAGTTCTTC
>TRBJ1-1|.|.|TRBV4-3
CASSRGQRMNTEAFF
TGCGCCAGCAGCCGAGGACAGCGAATGAACACTGAAGCTTTCTTT
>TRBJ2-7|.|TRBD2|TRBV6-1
CASSDSGGSYEQYF
TGTGCCAGCAGTGATTCGGGGGGCTCCTACGAGCAGTACTTC
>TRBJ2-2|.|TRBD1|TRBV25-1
CASSTGQGNTGELFF
TGTGCCAGCAGCACGGGACAGGGGAACACCGGGGAGCTGTTTTTT
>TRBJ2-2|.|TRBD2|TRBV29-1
CSVESSGGASGELFF
TGCAGCGTTGAGTCTAGCGGGGGGGCCTCCGGGGAGCTGTTTTTT
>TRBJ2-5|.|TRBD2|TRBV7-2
CASSASGRQETQYF
TGTGCCAGCAGCGCTAGCGGGAGGCAAGAGACCCAGTACTTC
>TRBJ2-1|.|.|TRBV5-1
CASSLAVADLTYNEQFF
TGCGCCAGCAGCTTGGCGGTAGCGGACCTAACCTACAATGAGCAGTTCTTC
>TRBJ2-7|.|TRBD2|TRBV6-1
CASSEAGGYYEQYF
TGTGCCAGCAGTGAAGCGGGGGGGTACTACGAGCAGTACTTC
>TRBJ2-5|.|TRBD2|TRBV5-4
CASSRGLAGGVGETQYF
TGTGCCAGCAGTCGAGGACTAGCGGGAGGGGTAGGGGAGACCCAGTACTTC
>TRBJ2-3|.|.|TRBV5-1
CASSRTGTDTQYF
TGCGCCAGCTCGAGGACAGGCACAGATACGCAGTATTTT
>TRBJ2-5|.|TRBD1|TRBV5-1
CASSFNGQGQETQYF
TGCGCCAGCAGCTTTAACGGACAGGGGCAAGAGACCCAGTACTTC
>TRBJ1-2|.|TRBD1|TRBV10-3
CAIRTGENYGYTF
TGTGCCATCCGGACAGGGGAAAACTATGGCTACACCTTC
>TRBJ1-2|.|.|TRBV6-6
CASSPDGLYGYTF
TGTGCCAGCAGCCCCGACGGACTCTATGGCTACACCTTC
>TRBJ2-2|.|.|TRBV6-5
CASSYRGTNTGELFF
TGTGCCAGCAGTTACCGAGGAACGAACACCGGGGAGCTGTTTTTT
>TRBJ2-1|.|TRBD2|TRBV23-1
CASSHGGRGSYNEQFF
TGCGCCAGCAGTCACGGCGGGAGAGGGTCCTACAATGAGCAGTTCTTC
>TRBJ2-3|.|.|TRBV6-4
CASSPLARQSTDTQYF
TGTGCCAGCAGTCCCTTGGCCCGTCAGAGCACAGATACGCAGTATTTT
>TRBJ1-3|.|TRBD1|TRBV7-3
CASSRGGIGNTIYF
TGTGCCAGCAGCAGAGGGGGCATTGGAAACACCATATATTTT
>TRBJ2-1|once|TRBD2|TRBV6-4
CASSDGPGGYNEQFF
TGTGCCAGCAGTGACGGGCCGGGAGGCTACAATGAGCAGTTCTTC
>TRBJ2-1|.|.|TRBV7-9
CASSWDNYNEQFF
TGTGCCAGCAGCTGGGACAACTACAATGAGCAGTTCTTC
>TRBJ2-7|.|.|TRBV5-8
CASSLARDTYQGQYF
TGTGCCAGCAGCTTGGCCAGAGACACCTACCAGGGGCAGTACTTC
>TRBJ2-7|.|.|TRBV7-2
CASSSPKRTADTEQYF
TGTGCCAGCAGCTCCCCAAAGCGGACGGCAGACACGGAGCAGTACTTC
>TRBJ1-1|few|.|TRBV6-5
CASSYSNSLMNTEAFF
TGTGCCAGCAGTTACTCGAACAGTCTGATGAACACTGAAGCTTTCTTT
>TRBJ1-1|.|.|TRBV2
CASSRENTEAFF
TGTGCCAGCAGCAGGGAGAACACTGAAGCTTTCTTT
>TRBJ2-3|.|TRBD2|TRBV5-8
CASSFVLAGGDTQYF
TGTGCCAGCAGCTTTGTCCTAGCGGGAGGAGATACGCAGTATTTT
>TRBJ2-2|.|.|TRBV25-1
CASRGGPGELFF
TGTGCCAGCAGAGGCGGGCCCGGGGAGCTGTTTTTT
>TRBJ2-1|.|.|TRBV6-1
CASGQEYYNEQFF
TGTGCCAGCGGGCAGGAATATTACAATGAGCAGTTCTTC
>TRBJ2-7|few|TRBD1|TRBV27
CASSSRGTGGEQYF
TGTGCCAGCAGTTCCCGCGGGACAGGGGGCGAGCAGTACTTC
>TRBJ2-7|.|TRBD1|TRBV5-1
CASSLTLGQETYEQYF
TGCGCCAGCAGCCTAACCCTGGGACAGGAGACCTACGAGCAGTACTTC
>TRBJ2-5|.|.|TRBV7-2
CASRPRTNQETQYF
TGTGCCAGCAGGCCCAGGACAAACCAAGAGACCCAGTACTTC
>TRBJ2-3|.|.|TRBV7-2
CASVPRSTSTDTQYF
TGTGCCAGCGTACCCCGGAGCACAAGCACAGATACGCAGTATTTT
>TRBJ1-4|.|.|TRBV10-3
CAIKKGATNEKLFF
TGTGCCATCAAAAAGGGGGCAACTAATGAAAAACTGTTTTTT
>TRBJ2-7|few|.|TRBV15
CATSSLAGEQYF
TGTGCCACCAGCAGCCTAGCTGGCGAGCAGTACTTC
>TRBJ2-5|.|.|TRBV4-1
CASSQAPVETQYF
TGCGCCAGCAGCCAAGCTCCAGTTGAGACCCAGTACTTC
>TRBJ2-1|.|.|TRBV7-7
CASSFIRGGEQFF
TGTGCTAGCAGCTTTATACGGGGTGGTGAGCAGTTCTTC
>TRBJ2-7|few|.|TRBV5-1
CASSRGTLSYEQYF
TGCGCCAGCAGCCGCGGGACTCTTAGCTACGAGCAGTACTTC
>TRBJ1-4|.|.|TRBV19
CATEGPTNEKLFF
TGTGCCACCGAGGGCCCTACTAATGAAAAACTGTTTTTT
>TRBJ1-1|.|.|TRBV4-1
CASSQDRQANTEAFF
TGCGCCAGCAGCCAAGATAGACAGGCGAACACTGAAGCTTTCTTT
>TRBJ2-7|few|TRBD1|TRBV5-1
CASSMGQGPLDEQYF
TGCGCCAGCAGCATGGGACAGGGACCCCTGGACGAGCAGTACTTC